This TCR beta chain derives from a study of T and B cells in COVID-19 patients. About the research overall: Of around 21 active-infection patients, over 9 were critically ill with mechanical ventilation or extracorporeal membrane oxygenation. Study-level results: Patients with COVID-19 reportedly showed strongly skewed T cell receptor beta variable and joining gene usage.

The V gene end was trimmed by 6 bases and the J gene end by 1 base; junction bases not matched to a gene: 7. Germline V gene sequence: CDR1 KGHSH, CDR2 LQKENI. The length of the CDR3 is 15 residues. Concerning this clonotype itself: The target antigen is unknown.

TRB was amplified from around 250-460 ng of blood genomic DNA. Multiplex PCR with BIOMED2 TRB-A/B primer pools amplified TRB rearrangements. TCRdb recomputed calls from the multiplex PCR reads with MiXCR, one row per CDR3 protein. Found here are about 23,000 distinct CDR3 sequences, roughly 29% of them singletons; the top ten hold 2.8%. What was sequenced was blood. This receptor was obtained from a human donor who had recovered from COVID-19. The V and J genes are TRBV18 and TRBJ2-7; TRBD1 aligns across 9 bases. The CDR3 spells CASSQPGQGSYEQYF. As DNA, the CDR3 is TGTGCCAGCTCGCAACCGGGACAGGGATCCTACGAGCAGTACTTC.